This T cell receptor (beta chain) was captured by sequencing in a study of blood T cells in healthy people across ages. The authors ran a second PCR of 7 to 11 cycles using a sample-barcoded 5' primer and a J-beta primer mix. TCRdb recomputed calls from the 5' RACE reads with MiXCR, one row per CDR3 protein. The sample includes about 1.7 million distinct CDR3 sequences, 28% of them seen just once. The germline gives CDR1 DFQATT, CDR2 SNEGSKA (reference sequence). The CDR3 spans 14 residues. Trimming at V came to 7 bases and at J to 3 bases, leaving 10 bases not matched to a gene. Whole-study findings and limits: TCR beta diversity correlated strongly with naive T cell percentage. Researchers said unsorted PBMCs prevented a conclusive naive versus antigen-experienced comparison.

As concerns this clonotype: The antigen remains undetermined.

Total RNA, at least 5.5 micrograms per sample, was extracted from PBMCs. The sequence derives from a woman aged 25 to 45 in good health. Sequenced sample: blood. The rearrangement joins TRBV20-1 to TRBJ2-3; 7 bases agree with TRBD2. The CDR3 loop is CSVVGLGQTDTQYF. DNA for the CDR3: TGCAGTGTCGTTGGACTAGGTCAGACAGATACGCAGTATTTT.